Listed here is a single T cell receptor (beta chain). No antigen is known for it. Base qualities are not recorded, but no much larger clone differs from it by a single base. Enrolling through a virtual design, the prospective study's participants ranged in age from roughly 18 to 89 years and lived across roughly 24 United States geographic areas. Cohort assignment in the prospective study relied on participant-reported clinical history from a screening survey and a study questionnaire. ImmuneRACE Cohort 3 recovered participants were defined by two consecutive negative NP/OP PCR tests, healthcare professional clearance, or symptom resolution. Mobile phlebotomists in the prospective study collected whole blood, serum and a nasopharyngeal or oropharyngeal swab from every participant. Prospective study participants could optionally give additional blood draws and questionnaires over a roughly 2-month period. Prospective study blood samples were shipped either frozen or at room temperature before DNA extraction.

These data belong to a study of blood T cell repertoires in COVID-19 (dated by TCRdb to the early 2020s). A note on the overall study: Collaborator samples came from the United States, Italy and Spain and covered acute and convalescent phases of COVID-19. The prospective study material was composed of cDNA or gDNA derived from T cells, B-cell-depleted T cells, or PBMCs. The dataset comprised deeply sampled blood TCRbeta repertoires from subjects exposed to, actively infected with, or recovered from COVID-19. The repertoires were made available in a free public database intended to serve as a resource for research on the immune response to SARS-CoV-2. Samples came from the ongoing ImmuneRACE study (first 160 participants) plus 1,254 subjects from 6 global collaborators. A de-identified subject ID, COVID-19 status, age in years and sex were almost always included in the sample metadata. HLA class I and class II types, where available, came from metadata supplied by the sample provider rather than from assay-based typing.

Broad study findings and their caveats: Clinical and demographic metadata were provided uncurated, with the amount varying by source and participant.

TCRbeta CDR3 regions were amplified from genomic DNA using the immunoSEQ Assay, a bias-controlled multiplex PCR. From the authors' description of their analysis: Nucleated cell counts per sample were estimated from amplification of reference gene primers within the assay. To quantify the absolute abundance of each unique TCRbeta CDR3 rearrangement, sequence reads were collapsed and filtered. For each sample, productive Simpson clonality was calculated by taking the square root of Simpson's diversity index across productive rearrangements. TCRdb took over this immuneACCESS table, retaining in-frame rearrangements with V and J assigned. Such tables are incomplete; in checked studies, under half of the missing clones stem from an unresolved V gene, and the remainder is unexplained. The DNA was the basis for D and trimming; V, J and clone size are from that table. The sample table holds some 330,000 clones, of which approximately 88% were seen once. The biggest ten clones account for over 4.5% of the sample.

Sequencing was done on a sample of PBMCs or T cells enriched from blood (not recorded which). This TCR derives from a man younger than 40 who had recovered from COVID-19.

The nucleotide sequence reads as follows: TGTGCCAGTTCGGACAGTAGGAATGAGCAGTTCTTC. It translates to CASSDSRNEQFF. This receptor chain uses TRBV19 and TRBJ2-1; the D gene is perhaps TRBD1, on 6 matching bases. The CDR3 measures 12 amino acids from cysteine to phenylalanine. The CDR3 DNA has 36 bases and is translated from base 1. V loses 8 bases of germline sequence and J loses 7 bases, and the interval between the two ends is 12 bases. Per the germline V gene (reference sequence), LNHDA is the CDR1 and SQIVND is the CDR2.